This entry lists 30 T cell receptor beta chains sequenced from one sample in a study of cytomegalovirus exposure and HLA in healthy donors. PCR was performed using 60 Vbeta and 13 Jbeta primers. Generated by immunoSEQ multiplex PCR, the TCRdb table keeps only in-frame clones and is missing some. The table shows just under 95,000 clones, with about 85% occurring only once. Source material: PBMCs. The receptors were sampled from a girl aged 2 to 9 in good health and CMV-seropositive.

V usage is TRBV7-9 and J usage is TRBJ1-4; D is possibly TRBD1 (6 bases). Trimming took 3 bases from V and 4 from J, leaving 6 bases between them. In germline, CDR1 is SEHNR, CDR2 FQNEAQ (reference sequence). This CDR3 spans 13 amino acids. The CDR3 DNA reads as TGTGCCAGCAGCTTCAGGGGTAATGAAAAACTGTTTTTT. This translates into CASSFRGNEKLFF.

The rearrangement joins TRBV20-1 to TRBJ2-7; D uncertain. The V gene lost 5 bases and the J gene lost 3 bases, with 8 bases spanning the gap. The germline V gene encodes CDR1 DFQATT and CDR2 SNEGSKA (reference sequence). CDR3 length: 11 amino acids. The DNA of the CDR3 is TGCAGTGCTGGCCCAGACTACGAGCAGTACTTC. This encodes CSAGPDYEQYF.

There are a few counts of this clone. CDR3 coding DNA: TGTGCCAGCAGCCCCGGGATAAACTACGAGCAGTACTTC. Translation: CASSPGINYEQYF. The chain recombines TRBV27 with TRBJ2-7, with TRBD2 as a possible D gene (5 bases). V was cut by 6 bases and J by 3 bases, with 12 bases left in between. The CDR3 has 13 residues. The germline V gene encodes CDR1 MNHEY and CDR2 SMNVEV (reference sequence).

The chain has TRBV7-6 and TRBJ2-7; 11 positions match TRBD2. V lost 3 bases, J lost 3 bases, and 7 bases stayed unmatched. The length of the CDR3 is 16 residues. Germline V gives CDR1 SGHVS, CDR2 FNYEAQ. CDR3 amino acids: CASSFPRSGRVYEQYF. CDR3 DNA: TGTGCCAGCAGCTTCCCCCGTAGCGGGAGGGTCTACGAGCAGTACTTC.

In this sample, this clone turned up a few times. This chain connects TRBV9 to TRBJ2-2; weak D call: TRBD1 (5 bases). The V gene's germline CDR1 is SGDLS and CDR2 YYNGEE. Trimming shortened V by 0 bases and J by 5 bases, and 17 bases separated the two germline ends. The CDR3 spans 17 residues. The CDR3 sequence: CASSVDPAGRRTGELFF. The CDR3 coding sequence is TGTGCCAGCAGCGTAGATCCAGCAGGGCGGCGGACCGGGGAGCTGTTTTTT.

The chain has TRBV10-1 and TRBJ1-4, with D unclear. The length of the CDR3 is 15 residues. Germline V gives CDR1 WNHNN, CDR2 SYGVQD (reference sequence). Trimming stripped 2 bases from V and 4 bases from J, with 11 bases between. CDR3 region: CASSERTGINEKLFF. CDR3 bases: TGCGCCAGCAGTGAGAGAACGGGAATTAATGAAAAACTGTTTTTT.

This clone has just one count. V gene TRBV28 combines with J gene TRBJ1-2; D may be TRBD1 (6 bases). CDR1 is MDHEN, CDR2 SYDVKM, per germline. The CDR3 has 14 amino acids. Trimming cost V 6 bases and J 0 bases, with 11 bases left between them. The CDR3 DNA reads TGTGCCAGCAGCCGACAGGCTACTAACTATGGCTACACCTTC. Translated: CASSRQATNYGYTF.

The rearrangement joins TRBV19 to TRBJ2-3; the D gene is possibly TRBD1 (6 bases). Trimming left V 4 bases short and J 7 bases short, with 9 bases between. Germline CDR1 reads LNHDA; CDR2 reads SQIVND (reference sequence). The CDR3 length is 12 residues. The CDR3, as DNA: TGTGCCAGTAGTACAGGGGAATATACGCAGTATTTT. Translated, it gives CASSTGEYTQYF.

In this sample, this clone turned up once. The chain recombines TRBV6-1 with TRBJ2-5; TRBD2 matches at 8 bases. The CDR3 consists of 16 residues. Germline V lookup: CDR1 MNHNS, CDR2 SASEGT. J lost 7 bases, V lost 2 bases, and 12 bases had no gene match. CDR3 region: CASSEILAGRGGTQYF. The CDR3 coding sequence is TGTGCCAGCAGTGAAATTTTGGCCGGGAGGGGGGGGACCCAGTACTTC.

This clone was counted once. The DNA for the CDR3 is TGCGCCAGCAGTCTAGCGGGAGGATACACAGATACGCAGTATTTT. This sequence encodes CASSLAGGYTDTQYF. This sequence joins TRBV4-1 and TRBJ2-3; TRBD2 matches at 11 bases. The V and J ends lost 6 bases and 2 bases, in that order; junction bases with no gene match: 4. The CDR3 loop spans 15 amino acids. Germline values: CDR1 MGHRA, CDR2 YSYEKL.

The chain joins TRBV5-1 to TRBJ2-3, with a weak D call TRBD1 (5 bases). Germline V gene sequence: CDR1 SGHRS, CDR2 YFSETQ. This CDR3 spans 17 amino acids. V lost 4 bases and J 1 base, leaving 19 bases between the germline ends. The CDR3 protein is CASSRKGPVRGTDTQYF. CDR3 coding DNA: TGCGCCAGCAGCCGGAAGGGGCCAGTACGAGGCACAGATACGCAGTATTTT.

The V gene is TRBV27, the J gene TRBJ2-7, with D possibly matching TRBD2 (5 bases). Germline lookup yields CDR1 MNHEY and CDR2 SMNVEV (reference sequence). Trimming took off 2 bases at V and 1 base at J, with 9 bases between the two ends. The length of the CDR3 is 14 residues. The CDR3 spells CASSLGLASYEQYF. DNA of the CDR3: TGTGCCAGCAGTTTAGGTCTAGCTTCCTACGAGCAGTACTTC.

The chain couples TRBV10-3 to TRBJ1-2; D is unclear. The V end lost 3 bases, the J end lost 0 bases, and 8 bases lay between the germline ends. The length of the CDR3 is 14 residues. The germline gives CDR1 ENHRY, CDR2 SYGVKD. The CDR3 bases are TGTGCCATCAGTGACCCGAGGGCTAACTATGGCTACACCTTC. This encodes CAISDPRANYGYTF.

The chain employs TRBV4-1 and TRBJ2-1; D not certain. This CDR3 is 15 amino acids long. In germline, CDR1 is MGHRA, CDR2 YSYEKL. Trimming left V 4 bases short and J 6 bases short, with 16 bases between. The CDR3 DNA sequence: TGCGCCAGCAGCCGAGCCAGGCCGGCACTCAATGAGCAGTTCTTC. Its translation: CASSRARPALNEQFF.

V gene TRBV20-1 combines with J gene TRBJ2-7; 9 nucleotides line up with TRBD1. V was pared by 7 bases and J by 9 bases, with 7 bases of the junction left unmatched. The CDR3 runs 11 residues. Germline CDR1 reads DFQATT; CDR2 reads SNEGSKA (reference sequence). CDR3 bases: TGCAGTGTGCGGGACAGGGCAGGGCAGTACTTC. This gives the protein CSVRDRAGQYF.

CDR3 region: CASSKSLLAGGSTGELFF. For the CDR3, the DNA is TGTGCCAGCAGTAAATCCCTTCTGGCGGGCGGTTCCACCGGGGAGCTGTTTTTT. The chain uses TRBV2 and TRBJ2-2, with D perhaps matching TRBD2 (5 bases). The CDR3 contains 18 residues. The germline gives CDR1 SNHLY, CDR2 FYNNEI. The V end lost 5 bases, the J end lost 4 bases, and 23 bases lay between the germline ends. Based on the CDR3 plus reference TRBV2 and TRBJ2-2, the full variable domain is EPEVTQTPSHQVTQMGQEVILRCVPISNHLYFYWYRQILGQKVEFLVSFYNNEISEKSEIFDDQFSVERPDGSNFTLKIRSTKLEDSAMYFCASSKSLLAGGSTGELFFGEGSRLTVL.

This chain links TRBV2 with TRBJ2-7; D gene ambiguous. The CDR3 runs 13 residues. Germline lookup yields CDR1 SNHLY and CDR2 FYNNEI. V shed 7 bases and J shed 3 bases, with 13 bases lying between them. The CDR3 reads CASTETRDYEQYF. Here the CDR3 DNA reads TGTGCCAGCACCGAGACAAGAGACTACGAGCAGTACTTC.

The chain joins TRBV10-3 to TRBJ1-1, with 9 bases fitting TRBD1. CDR3 length: 16 amino acids. The V gene's germline CDR1 is ENHRY and CDR2 SYGVKD. The V segment lost 0 bases and the J segment 8 bases; nucleotides outside the gene matches: 10. The chain's CDR3 is CAISESNGRGQGEAFF. The CDR3 DNA is TGTGCCATCAGTGAGTCGAACGGGCGGGGACAGGGCGAAGCTTTCTTT.

The gene calls are TRBV23-1 and TRBJ2-2, with TRBD2 identical over 12 bases. Being an ORF, TRBV23-1 has a function that is uncertain. The CDR3 runs 16 residues. Trimming cost V 6 bases and J 4 bases; bases outside gene matches: 6. The CDR3 reads CASSPTSGRVTGELFF. The CDR3 region has the DNA TGCGCCAGCAGCCCGACTAGCGGGAGAGTCACCGGGGAGCTGTTTTTT.

This chain joins TRBV2 and TRBJ1-3; weak D call: TRBD1 (5 bases). Between the trimmed V and J ends, which lost 1 base and 3 bases, there was a span of 10 bases. This CDR3 region has 15 residues. Germline V lookup: CDR1 SNHLY, CDR2 FYNNEI. CDR3 DNA sequence: TGTGCCAGCAGTGAAGAAAGGGGTAGTGGAAACACCATATATTTT. It specifies CASSEERGSGNTIYF.

This clone was recorded only once. The chain recombines TRBV1 with TRBJ1-5; the D call TRBD1 from the table was never checked on the DNA. TRBV1 has pseudogene status. There are 15 residues in the CDR3. The CDR3 loop reads CTSSQDAQGHQPQHF. The CDR3 DNA follows: TGCACCAGCAGCCAAGACGCGCAGGGCCATCAGCCCCAGCATTTT.

This sequence joins TRBV10-1 and TRBJ2-6; D unresolved. This CDR3 has 15 residues. Per the germline V gene, CDR1 is WNHNN and CDR2 is SYGVQD (reference sequence). V was trimmed by 3 bases and J by 3 bases, leaving 9 bases between them. CDR3 sequence reads: CASSEGEHGANVLTF. CDR3 nucleotide sequence: TGCGCCAGCAGTGAAGGAGAGCATGGGGCCAACGTCCTGACTTTC.

V usage is TRBV7-9 and J usage is TRBJ2-1; 10 positions match TRBD2. Losses at the gene ends were 4 bases for V and 3 bases for J; bases not matched to a gene: 9. Per the germline V gene, CDR1 is SEHNR and CDR2 is FQNEAQ (reference sequence). This CDR3 has 17 residues. This CDR3 is CASSSPSRTSGYNEQFF. CDR3 sequence (DNA): TGTGCCAGCAGCTCACCCTCCCGGACTAGCGGCTACAATGAGCAGTTCTTC.

The CDR3 DNA reads TGTGCCAGCAGCTTCTCCGGGACAGGGTTTTACGAGCAGTACTTC. Its protein product is CASSFSGTGFYEQYF. The J gene is TRBJ2-7, the V gene TRBV7-2; 9 nucleotides agree with TRBD1. The ends lost 3 bases at V and 4 bases at J; junction bases unmatched: 7. The CDR3 is made up of 15 amino acids. CDR1 and CDR2 (germline): SGHTA, FQGNSA.

The chain employs TRBV7-8 and TRBJ2-1, with D possibly TRBD2 on 6 matching bases. Germline values: CDR1 SGHVS, CDR2 FQNEAQ. The CDR3 contains 16 residues. The V end lost 2 bases, the J end lost 5 bases, and 16 bases lay between the germline ends. Here the CDR3 reads CASSLSLTGDHNEQFF. In DNA, the CDR3 is TGTGCCAGCAGCTTATCTCTTACGGGGGACCACAATGAGCAGTTCTTC.

The chain couples TRBV5-4 to TRBJ1-4, with D maybe TRBD1 (6 bases). Germline CDR1 is SGHNT and CDR2 is YYREEE (reference sequence). The CDR3 runs 14 residues. V was shortened by 4 bases and J by 6 bases, with 13 bases between the two germline ends. CDR3 region: CASSPTGPDEKLFF. CDR3 coding DNA: TGTGCCAGCAGCCCGACAGGTCCCGATGAAAAACTGTTTTTT.

CDR3 sequence: CASSTSSGVGGSYNEQFF. The CDR3 DNA sequence: TGTGCCAGCAGCACCTCAAGCGGGGTAGGCGGGAGCTACAATGAGCAGTTCTTC. The V and J genes are TRBV7-8 and TRBJ2-1; 7 bases fit TRBD2. The V gene end was trimmed by 5 bases and the J gene end by 3 bases; junction bases not matched to a gene: 16. The germline CDR1 and CDR2 sequences are SGHVS and FQNEAQ. CDR3 length: 18 amino acids.

This clone was counted a few times. This rearrangement joins TRBV6-4 to TRBJ2-7; D may be TRBD2 (6 bases). CDR1 and CDR2 from the germline V gene are MRHNA and SNTAGT. CDR3 size: 13 residues. V lost 10 bases and J 2 bases, leaving 15 bases between the germline ends. The CDR3 sequence is CANYRETAYEQYF. Here the CDR3 DNA reads TGTGCCAACTATCGGGAGACCGCCTACGAGCAGTACTTC.

In its sample, this clone was seen once. The chain is built from TRBV29-1 and TRBJ1-1; D is unclear. Deletions cut 4 bases from V and 6 bases from J, with 9 bases between. CDR3 length: 11 residues. Germline V CDR1 and CDR2: SQVTM, ANQGSEA. The CDR3 nucleotides are TGCAGCGTTGTGGAGCCTTCTGAAGCTTTCTTT. It translates to CSVVEPSEAFF.

The chain couples TRBV4-2 to TRBJ1-6, with a tentative D call TRBD1 (6 bases). Germline CDR1 is LGHNA and CDR2 is YNFKEQ. This CDR3 has 18 amino acids. The germline V and J ends were trimmed by 10 bases and 3 bases, with 25 bases remaining between them. The CDR3 region is CATTRDIISQYYNSPLHF. DNA of the CDR3: TGTGCCACCACCCGGGACATAATCTCCCAATACTATAATTCACCCCTCCACTTT.